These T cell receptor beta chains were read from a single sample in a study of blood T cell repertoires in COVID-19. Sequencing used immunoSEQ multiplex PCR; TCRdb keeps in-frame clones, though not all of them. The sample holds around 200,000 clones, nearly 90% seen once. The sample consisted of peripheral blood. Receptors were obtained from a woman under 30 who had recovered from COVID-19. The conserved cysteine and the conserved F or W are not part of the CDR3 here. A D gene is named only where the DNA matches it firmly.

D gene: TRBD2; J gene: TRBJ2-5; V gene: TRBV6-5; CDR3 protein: ASSYRAGGDETQY
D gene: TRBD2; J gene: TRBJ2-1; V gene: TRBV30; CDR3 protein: ACNFRSGGYNEQF
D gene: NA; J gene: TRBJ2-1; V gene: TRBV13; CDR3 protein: ASSLGRSGYNEQF
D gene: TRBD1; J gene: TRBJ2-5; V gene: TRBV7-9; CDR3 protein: ASSIPGQPSVTQY
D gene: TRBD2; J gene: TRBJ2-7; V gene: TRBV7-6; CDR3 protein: ASSFRWGEGYEQY
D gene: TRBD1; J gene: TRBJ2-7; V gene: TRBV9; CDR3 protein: ASSVGQGYSYEQY
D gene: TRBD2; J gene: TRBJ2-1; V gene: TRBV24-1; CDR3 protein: ATSDGSGSSYNEQF
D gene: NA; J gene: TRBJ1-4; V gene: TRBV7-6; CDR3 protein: ASSLWQAQANEKLF
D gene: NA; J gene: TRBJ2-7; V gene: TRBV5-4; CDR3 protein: ASSLKGNSYEQY
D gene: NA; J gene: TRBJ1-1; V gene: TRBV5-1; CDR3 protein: ASSLGGPRLMNTEAF
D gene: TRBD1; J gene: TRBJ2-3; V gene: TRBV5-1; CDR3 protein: ASSLVRMGTVSDTQY
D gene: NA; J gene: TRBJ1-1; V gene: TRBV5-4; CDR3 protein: ASSLGAREMNTEAF
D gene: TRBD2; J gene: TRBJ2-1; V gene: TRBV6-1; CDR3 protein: ASYSGTSPNNEQF
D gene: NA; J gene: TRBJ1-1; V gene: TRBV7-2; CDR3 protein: ASSSHNNVVGTEAF
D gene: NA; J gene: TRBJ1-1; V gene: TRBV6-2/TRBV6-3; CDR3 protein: ASIPSGGNTEAF
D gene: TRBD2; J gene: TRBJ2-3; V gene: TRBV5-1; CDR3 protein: ASSLLGEGYVSTDTQY
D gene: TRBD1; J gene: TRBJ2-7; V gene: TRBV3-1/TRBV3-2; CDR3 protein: ASSQPGTVPYEQY
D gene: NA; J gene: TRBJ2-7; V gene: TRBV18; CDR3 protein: ASSPRDTYEQY
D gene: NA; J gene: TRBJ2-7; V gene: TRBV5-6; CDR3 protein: ASSFSGDEQY
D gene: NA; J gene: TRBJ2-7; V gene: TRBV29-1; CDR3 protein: SARMTGVGEQY
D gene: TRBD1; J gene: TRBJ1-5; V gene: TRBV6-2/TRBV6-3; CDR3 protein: ASSETGGADQPQH
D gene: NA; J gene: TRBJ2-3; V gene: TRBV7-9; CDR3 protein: ASSLVQGTDTQY
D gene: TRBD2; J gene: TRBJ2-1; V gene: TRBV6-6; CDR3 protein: ASSEPASGTFAEF
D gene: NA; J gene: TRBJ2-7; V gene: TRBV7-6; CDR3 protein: ASSDPGQNLEQY
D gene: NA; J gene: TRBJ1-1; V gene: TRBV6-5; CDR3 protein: ASSYSLGRNTEAF
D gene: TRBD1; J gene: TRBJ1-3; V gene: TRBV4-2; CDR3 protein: ASSQDRAGNTIY
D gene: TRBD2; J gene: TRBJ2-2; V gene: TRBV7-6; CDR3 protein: ASSLSGRASGELF
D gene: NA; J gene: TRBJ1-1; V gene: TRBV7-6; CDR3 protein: ASSLMGPPNTEAF
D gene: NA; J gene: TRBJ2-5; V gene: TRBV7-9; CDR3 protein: ASSSGKNSYQETQY
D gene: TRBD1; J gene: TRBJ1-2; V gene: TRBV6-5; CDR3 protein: ASSRTGTGRSYT
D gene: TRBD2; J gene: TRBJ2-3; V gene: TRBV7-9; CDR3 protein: ASSFRLAASTDTQY
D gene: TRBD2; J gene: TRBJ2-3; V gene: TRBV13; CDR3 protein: ASSALEEREKY